This is a list of T cell receptor beta chains from one sample in a study of blood T cell repertoires in COVID-19. Method: immunoSEQ multiplex PCR; TCRdb's copy keeps in-frame clones and lacks some. The sample contains a few hundred thousand clones, 70% to 90% of which appear only once. Sequencing used PBMCs or T cells enriched from blood (not recorded which). These TCRs come from a woman in her forties or fifties who had been exposed to COVID-19. Each CDR3 is given with its conserved first and last residue. Fields, in order: J gene, clone size, V gene, D gene, CDR3 protein, CDR3 DNA. The D gene is left open where the match is weak. Expanded clones are given a class, and other clones once, few, many or no size at all.

>TRBJ1-1|NA|TRBV25-1|NA
CASSQGYTEAFF
TGTGCCAGCAGTCAGGGGTACACTGAAGCTTTCTTT
>TRBJ1-1|NA|TRBV5-1|NA
CASSFGSGFTEAFF
TGCGCCAGCAGCTTTGGATCGGGGTTCACTGAAGCTTTCTTT
>TRBJ1-5|NA|TRBV30|NA
CAWSESVYQPQHF
TGTGCCTGGAGTGAGTCAGTTTATCAGCCCCAGCATTTT
>TRBJ2-7|NA|TRBV6-4|NA
CASSRGKEQYF
TGTGCCAGCAGTCGAGGTAAGGAGCAGTACTTC
>TRBJ2-1|NA|TRBV5-4|TRBD1
CASSSRDRDINEQFF
TGTGCCAGCAGCTCCCGGGACAGGGATATCAATGAGCAGTTCTTC
>TRBJ2-6|NA|TRBV30|NA
CAWSSGNGANVLTF
TGTGCCTGGTCGTCCGGGAATGGGGCCAACGTCCTGACTTTC
>TRBJ1-3|NA|TRBV7-7|TRBD1
CASSSGTGGGNTIYF
TGTGCCAGCAGCTCCGGGACAGGGGGTGGAAACACCATATATTTT
>TRBJ2-7|NA|TRBV10-1|NA
CASSEGRSYEQYF
TGCGCCAGCAGTGAGGGGAGGTCCTACGAGCAGTACTTC
>TRBJ2-7|NA|TRBV29-1|TRBD1
CSVVGQGHEQYF
TGCAGCGTCGTGGGACAGGGGCATGAGCAGTACTTC
>TRBJ2-5|NA|TRBV4-2|NA
CASSQESRYQETQYF
TGTGCCAGCAGCCAAGAATCCAGGTACCAAGAGACCCAGTACTTC
>TRBJ1-3|NA|TRBV19|TRBD1
CASSSPGQHRNTIYF
TGTGCCAGTAGTTCTCCGGGACAGCACAGAAACACCATATATTTT
>TRBJ2-4|few|TRBV5-6|NA
CASSLPGKGIQYF
TGTGCCAGCAGCTTGCCAGGGAAGGGCATTCAGTACTTC
>TRBJ1-3|once|TRBV5-1|TRBD1
CASSLSGQGASSGNTIYF
TGCGCCAGCAGCTTGAGTGGACAGGGGGCGTCATCTGGAAACACCATATATTTT
>TRBJ1-1|NA|TRBV5-8|TRBD1
CASSLFIGTDSLLAFF
TGTGCCAGCAGCTTGTTTATCGGGACAGATTCCTTGCTAGCTTTCTTT
>TRBJ1-6|NA|TRBV5-6|NA
CASSSGRGFYNSPLHF
TGTGCCAGCAGCTCGGGGCGGGGTTTCTATAATTCACCCCTCCACTTT
>TRBJ1-4|NA|TRBV4-3|NA
CASSPASLGPTNEKLFF
TGCGCCAGCAGCCCGGCCTCCTTGGGGCCAACTAATGAAAAACTGTTTTTT
>TRBJ2-1|NA|TRBV5-1|TRBD2
CASSLLSGVTGEQFF
TGCGCCAGCAGCCTTTTGAGCGGGGTCACGGGTGAGCAGTTCTTC
>TRBJ2-5|NA|TRBV3-1/TRBV3-2|TRBD2
CASSHPLGRGGIETQYF
TGTGCCAGCAGCCACCCGCTGGGGCGGGGGGGCATAGAGACCCAGTACTTC
>TRBJ1-2|NA|TRBV27|TRBD1
CASSPDRQGRGYTF
TGTGCCAGCAGTCCCGATCGACAGGGACGGGGCTACACCTTC
>TRBJ1-4|once|TRBV5-4|NA
CASSTLDGATNEKLFF
TGTGCCAGCAGCACCCTCGACGGGGCAACTAATGAAAAACTGTTTTTT
>TRBJ1-3|NA|TRBV13|NA
CASSFGGLGNTIYF
TGTGCCAGCAGCTTCGGGGGGCTTGGAAACACCATATATTTT
>TRBJ2-7|many|TRBV6-1|NA
CASSEREEQYF
TGTGCCAGCAGTGAAAGAGAAGAGCAGTACTTC
>TRBJ1-2|NA|TRBV29-1|NA
CSVEQADPYYGYTF
TGCAGCGTTGAACAGGCAGATCCCTACTATGGCTACACCTTC
>TRBJ1-1|NA|TRBV12-3/TRBV12-4|NA
CASRPIGGTEAFF
TGTGCCAGCAGACCCATAGGAGGCACTGAAGCTTTCTTT
>TRBJ2-2|many|TRBV19|NA
CASSNRVGTGELFF
TGTGCCAGTAGTAACAGGGTGGGGACCGGGGAGCTGTTTTTT
>TRBJ2-5|NA|TRBV9|TRBD2
CASSAGGIQETQYF
TGTGCCAGCAGCGCGGGGGGGATACAAGAGACCCAGTACTTC
>TRBJ1-5|NA|TRBV6-6|TRBD1
CASSYSQGDQPQHF
TGTGCCAGCAGTTACTCGCAGGGGGATCAGCCCCAGCATTTT
>TRBJ2-1|many|TRBV7-8|NA
CASSLGRLENYNEQFF
TGTGCCAGCAGCTTAGGACGACTAGAGAACTACAATGAGCAGTTCTTC
>TRBJ1-1|NA|TRBV19|NA
CASTPRAGTEAFF
TGTGCCAGTACCCCCCGGGCGGGAACTGAAGCTTTCTTT
>TRBJ2-3|NA|TRBV23-1|NA
CASSQGTSSGHTQYF
TGCGCCAGCAGTCAAGGGACATCGTCGGGACATACGCAGTATTTT
>TRBJ2-1|NA|TRBV7-9|TRBD2
CASSLRGLAGGYNEQFF
TGTGCCAGCAGCTTAAGGGGTCTCGCGGGGGGTTATAATGAGCAGTTCTTC
>TRBJ1-1|few|TRBV7-3|NA
CASGTGRNTEAFF
TGTGCCAGCGGAACAGGGAGGAACACTGAAGCTTTCTTT
>TRBJ1-1|NA|TRBV18|TRBD1
CASSRIRDSYEAFF
TGTGCCAGCTCACGCATCCGGGACAGCTATGAAGCTTTCTTT
>TRBJ2-2|NA|TRBV5-1|NA
CASSPLQRNTGELFF
TGCGCCAGCAGCCCCTTACAGAGAAACACCGGGGAGCTGTTTTTT
>TRBJ1-1|NA|TRBV29-1|TRBD1
CSARDSTEAFF
TGCAGCGCTCGGGACAGCACTGAAGCTTTCTTT
>TRBJ2-7|NA|TRBV7-2|TRBD2
CASSKTSVSYEQYF
TGTGCCAGCAGCAAGACTAGCGTCTCCTACGAGCAGTACTTC
>TRBJ2-1|NA|TRBV5-1|NA
CASSLALSRNEQFF
TGCGCCAGCAGCTTGGCCCTAAGTCGCAATGAGCAGTTCTTC
>TRBJ1-1|NA|TRBV4-3|NA
CASSQVGGISEAFF
TGCGCCAGCAGCCAAGTGGGAGGGATTTCTGAAGCTTTCTTT
>TRBJ1-2|NA|TRBV6-5|NA
CASTPGQNGYGYTF
TGTGCCAGCACCCCTGGACAGAACGGGTATGGCTACACCTTC
>TRBJ1-1|NA|TRBV9|NA
CASSVDTRSTEAFF
TGTGCCAGCAGCGTAGATACGAGGAGCACTGAAGCTTTCTTT
>TRBJ2-5|once|TRBV13|TRBD2
CASSLRTSGGIKETQYF
TGTGCCAGCAGCTTGCGGACTAGCGGGGGGATTAAAGAGACCCAGTACTTC
>TRBJ2-7|NA|TRBV18|NA
CASSPGFSSEGTYEQYF
TGTGCCAGCTCACCGGGGTTCTCCTCCGAGGGTACCTACGAGCAGTACTTC